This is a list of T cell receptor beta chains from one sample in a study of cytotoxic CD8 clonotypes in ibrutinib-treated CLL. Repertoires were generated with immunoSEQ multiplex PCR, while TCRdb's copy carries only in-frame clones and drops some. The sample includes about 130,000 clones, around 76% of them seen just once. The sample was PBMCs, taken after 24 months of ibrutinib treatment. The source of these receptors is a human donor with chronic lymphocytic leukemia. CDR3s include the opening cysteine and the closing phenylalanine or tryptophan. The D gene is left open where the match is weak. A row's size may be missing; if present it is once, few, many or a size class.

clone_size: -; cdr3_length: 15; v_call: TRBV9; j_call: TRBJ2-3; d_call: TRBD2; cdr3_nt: TGTGCCAGCAGCGGTAGCGGGGGGCCCGCGGATACGCAGTATTTT; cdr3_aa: CASSGSGGPADTQYF
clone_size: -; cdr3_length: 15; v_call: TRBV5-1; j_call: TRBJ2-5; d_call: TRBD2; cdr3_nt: TGCGCCAGCAGCCCGGGACTAGCGGGAGTGGGGACCCAGTACTTC; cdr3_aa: CASSPGLAGVGTQYF
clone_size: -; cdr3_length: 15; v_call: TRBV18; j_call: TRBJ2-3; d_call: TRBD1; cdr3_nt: TGTGCCAGCTCACCGGACAGGGCTAGCACAGATACGCAGTATTTT; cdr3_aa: CASSPDRASTDTQYF
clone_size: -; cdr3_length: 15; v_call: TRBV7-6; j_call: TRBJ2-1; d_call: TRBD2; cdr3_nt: TGTGCCAGCAGCTTAGCTAGCGGGGGGCCCGGTGAGCAGTTCTTC; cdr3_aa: CASSLASGGPGEQFF
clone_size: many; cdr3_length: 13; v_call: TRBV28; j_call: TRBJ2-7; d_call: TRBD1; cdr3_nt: TGTGCCAGCAGTATACAGGGGACCCACGAGCAGTACTTC; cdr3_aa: CASSIQGTHEQYF
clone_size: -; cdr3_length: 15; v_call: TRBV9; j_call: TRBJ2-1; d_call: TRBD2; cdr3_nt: TGTGCCAGCAGCCCGGGACTAGCGACACGCAATGAGCAGTTCTTC; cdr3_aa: CASSPGLATRNEQFF
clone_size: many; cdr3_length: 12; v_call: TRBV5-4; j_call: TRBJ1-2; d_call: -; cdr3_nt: TGTGCCAGCAGCTTGGACCTAGGGGGCTACACCTTC; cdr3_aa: CASSLDLGGYTF
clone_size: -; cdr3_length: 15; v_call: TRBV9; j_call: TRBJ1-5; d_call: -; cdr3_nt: TGTGCCAGCAGCGCGTGGGGCGGGGTAGATCAGCCCCAGCATTTT; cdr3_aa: CASSAWGGVDQPQHF
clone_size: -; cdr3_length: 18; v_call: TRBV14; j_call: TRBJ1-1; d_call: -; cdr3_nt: TGTGCCAGCAGCCAAGATGCCCCATGGATCCGGGGGTACACTGAAGCTTTCTTT; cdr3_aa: CASSQDAPWIRGYTEAFF
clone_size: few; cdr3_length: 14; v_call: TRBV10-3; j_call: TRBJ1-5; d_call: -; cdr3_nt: TGTGCCATCAGCCCCGGTGACCCAGATCAGCCCCAGCATTTT; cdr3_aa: CAISPGDPDQPQHF